This paragraph covers one T cell receptor beta chain sequence. The sample is drawn from a study of blood T cells in healthy people across ages. At least 7 million PBMCs were isolated per sample. The V end lost 0 bases, the J end lost 3 bases, and 9 bases lay between the germline ends. CDR1 is DFQATT, CDR2 SNEGSKA, per germline (reference sequence). The CDR3 totals 14 residues. The second PCR ran roughly 7 to 12 cycles with a sample-barcoded 5' primer and J-beta primers. TCRdb re-analysed the 5' RACE reads in MiXCR, keeping a single row per CDR3 protein. The table shows 1.5 million to 2 million distinct CDR3 sequences, with approximately 50% occurring only once.

The V gene is TRBV20-1, the J gene TRBJ2-1; a possible D gene is TRBD2 (6 bases). The material sequenced was blood. The receptor's source is a woman between 40 and 55 years old in good health. The CDR3 reads CSARDRLVYNEQFF. CDR3 nucleotides: TGCAGTGCTAGAGATCGACTAGTCTACAATGAGCAGTTCTTC.